These 8 T cell receptor beta chains originate from one sample sequenced in a study of T cell clones after liver transplantation. Here immunoSEQ multiplex PCR was the method, and the copy in TCRdb shows in-frame clones only, minus some. In the table there are around 18,000 clones, 85% to 90% of which are singletons. The starting material was CD8+ T cells from blood, obtained 45 to 47 months after liver transplant. All receptors derive from a human patient who received a liver transplant. Some T cells may possibly be graft donor cells.

The CDR3 sequence: CASSNRGLGYEQYF. The CDR3, as DNA: TGTGCCAGCAGTAACAGGGGCCTAGGCTACGAGCAGTACTTC. The chain carries TRBV27 and TRBJ2-7, with 7 bases matching TRBD1. CDR3 size: 14 residues. Trimming at V came to 5 bases and at J to 3 bases, leaving 7 bases not matched to a gene. Germline CDR1 reads MNHEY; CDR2 reads SMNVEV (reference sequence).

This chain joins TRBV7-9 and TRBJ2-1, with D perhaps matching TRBD2 (6 bases). V was cut by 1 base and J by 6 bases, with 10 bases left in between. Germline CDR1 reads SEHNR; CDR2 reads FQNEAQ (reference sequence). The CDR3 covers 14 residues. The chain's CDR3 is CASSLVGAGNEQFF. The DNA for the CDR3 is TGTGCCAGCAGCTTAGTGGGAGCGGGCAATGAGCAGTTCTTC.

The chain joins TRBV7-9 to TRBJ1-2, with TRBD1 identical over 8 bases. The CDR3 totals 13 residues. Trimming at V came to 4 bases and at J to 6 bases, leaving 4 bases not matched to a gene. Germline assignment: CDR1 SEHNR and CDR2 FQNEAQ (reference sequence). The CDR3 DNA reads as TGTGCCAGCAGCTCCGGGACAGGTGATGGCTACACCTTC. The encoded protein is CASSSGTGDGYTF.

V is TRBV14 and J is TRBJ2-5; possible D gene TRBD1, 6 bases. The CDR3 consists of 16 residues. V lost 0 bases, J lost 2 bases, and 13 bases lay in between. The germline gives CDR1 SGHDN, CDR2 FVKESK. As DNA, the CDR3 is TGTGCCAGCAGCCAAGATGCCAGGACAGCTCAAGAGACCCAGTACTTC. Amino acid sequence: CASSQDARTAQETQYF.

This clone was seen a handful of times. Other DNA variants within this sample encode the same CDR3. The gene calls are TRBV6-1 and TRBJ2-7; D is ambiguous. CDR1 is MNHNS and CDR2 is SASEGT in the germline V gene. The V end lost 1 base, the J end lost 0 bases, and 4 bases lay between the germline ends. CDR3 size: 13 residues. In nucleotides, the CDR3 is TGTGCCAGCAGTGAAGGGGCCTCCTACGAGCAGTACTTC. It encodes CASSEGASYEQYF.

This rearrangement joins TRBV28 to TRBJ2-5; 7 bases agree with TRBD2. The junction had 8 bases not matched to a gene; V was cut back by 5 bases and J by 5 bases. The CDR3 consists of 14 residues. CDR1 and CDR2 (germline): MDHEN, SYDVKM. The CDR3 sequence: CASSPRLAEETQYF. The CDR3 DNA sequence: TGTGCCAGCAGTCCCCGGCTAGCGGAGGAGACCCAGTACTTC. Full variable domain (rest looked up from reference TRBV28 and TRBJ2-5): DVKVTQSSRYLVKRTGEKVFLECVQDMDHENMFWYRQDPGLGLRLIYFSYDVKMKEKGDIPEGYSVSREKKERFSLILESASTNQTSMYLCASSPRLAEETQYFGPGTRLLVL.

This chain uses TRBV11-2 with TRBJ2-2; 9 bases are a match to TRBD2. Trimming cost V 1 base and J 6 bases; bases outside gene matches: 9. This CDR3 has 17 residues. Germline lookup yields CDR1 SGHAT and CDR2 FQNNGV. This CDR3 reads CASSLGREGADAGELFF. The CDR3 DNA reads TGTGCCAGCAGCTTAGGGCGGGAGGGGGCCGACGCCGGGGAGCTGTTTTTT. Based on the CDR3 plus reference TRBV11-2 and TRBJ2-2, the full variable domain is EAGVAQSPRYKIIEKRQSVAFWCNPISGHATLYWYQQILGQGPKLLIQFQNNGVVDDSQLPKDRFSAERLKGVDSTLKIQPAKLEDSAVYLCASSLGREGADAGELFFGEGSRLTVL.

This chain connects TRBV15 to TRBJ1-5; no clear D gene. V lost 1 base, J lost 2 bases, and 15 bases lay in between. The CDR3 runs 17 residues. Germline lookup yields CDR1 LNHNV and CDR2 YYDKDF (reference sequence). The DNA of the CDR3 is TGTGCCACCAGCAGAGGGACGGGCAATTACGGCAATCAGCCCCAGCATTTT. Its protein is CATSRGTGNYGNQPQHF.